This entry is about one T cell receptor (beta chain). Its cognate antigen has yet to be identified. No quality values exist for individual bases; no much larger clone is one base distant. Genomic DNA was isolated using the Qiagen DNeasy kit from unsorted PBMCs as well as from negatively selected CD4+ and CD8+ fractions. Amplification of TCR beta CDR3 regions was done by immunoSEQ multiplex PCR with primers that anneal to V and J segments. A synthetic immune receptor repertoire was used to minimize amplification bias, and remaining bias was computationally removed after sequencing. Per the source publication's procedure: Custom Python scripts were used to quantify repertoire diversity as the Shannon entropy index. The unsorted, CD4+ and CD8+ repertoires were each analyzed separately, with the exception of combined analyses, where CD4+ and CD8+ sequences were merged in silico. Clonal expansion was defined as at least a 2-fold frequency increase after treatment relative to C1D1, with a pseudocount of 0.5 for undetected baseline clones. Singleton clones were defined as clones with 0 or 1 copy at C1D1, and non-singleton clones were defined as clones with 2 or more copies. By matching protein sequences in sorted samples from the same patient, clones expanded in unsorted samples were annotated as CD4+, CD8+ or unknown. Diversity changes from C1D1 to C4D1 were tested in paired samples using Wilcoxon tests. The immuneACCESS repertoire file appears here via TCRdb, limited to in-frame rearrangements. These files lack a portion of the clones; in checked studies, under half of the deficit traces to unresolved V genes, and the cause of the others is not known. That table furnishes V, J and clone size, whereas the DNA furnished D and trimming. The sample has 13,000 or so clones on record, about 79% of them singletons. The ten biggest clones cover 0.75% to 0.95% of the sample.

This record belongs to a study of PD-1 blockade in classical Hodgkin lymphoma (dated by TCRdb to 2020 to 2022). Turning to the overall study: Nivolumab dosing was 3 mg/kg intravenously every 2 weeks, continuing until either disease progression or unacceptable toxicity. To define a peripheral blood immune signature of response to PD-1 blockade in classical Hodgkin lymphoma, the study combined TCR beta sequencing with CyTOF.

Based on the germline V gene, the CDR1 and CDR2 sequences are KGHSH and LQKENI. The CDR3 runs 15 residues from the cysteine to the phenylalanine. The retained sequence is limited to the CDR3, 45 bases, with the frame set at the first base. The V and J ends are trimmed by 3 bases and 1 base, leaving 9 bases between them. What the authors observed across the whole study: CD4+ but not CD8+ TCR diversity rose significantly by C4D1 (p=0.0027 vs p=0.16), most apparent in complete responders (p=0.02). Lower diversity was observed in patients in whom nivolumab was started less than 1 year after ASCT, and these patients were excluded from later analyses so that confounding by immune reconstitution would be avoided. Among trial patients, those achieving complete response had baseline diversity similar to that of newly diagnosed patients, while diversity was significantly lower in partial responders and progressors. The study was limited to a single clinical trial cohort, and causes of repertoire differences, possibly disease activity or prior therapy, remained undefined. Baseline TCR diversity was reported as lower in newly diagnosed patients than in healthy donors, and lower still in relapsed/refractory patients.

The time point label of this sample denotes: cycle 4 day 1 (C4D1), after six to seven weeks of nivolumab. Every trial patient had relapsed after autologous stem cell transplantation, and cohorts A, B and C differed in prior brentuximab vedotin exposure. Using a Miltenyi CD4+ T cell isolation kit, CD4+ T cells were purified from thawed PBMCs through magnetic negative selection. The trial cohort included 55 to 65 patients with relapsed/refractory classical Hodgkin lymphoma, and each patient had a best overall response of complete response, partial response or progressive disease. Single-agent nivolumab was administered to trial patients in the multi-cohort phase II CheckMate 205 trial. Best overall response was determined by an independent review committee according to the 2007 International Working Group response criteria. PBMCs from the trial were collected at three points: immediately before nivolumab initiation (C1D1), and during therapy at cycle 2 day 1 and cycle 4 day 1. Peripheral blood was collected in 8 mL Vacutainer Cell Preparation Tubes, from which PBMCs were isolated by centrifugation and then cryopreserved. Purified CD4+ and CD8+ fractions were prepared only for cases in which an additional PBMC sample was available. Magnetically labelled cells were removed on LS columns in a quadroMACS separator, and the flow-through was retained as the purified fraction.

Source: CD4+ T cells from blood, taken before the fourth cycle of nivolumab. The sequence came from a human donor with classical Hodgkin lymphoma. The chain uses TRBV18 and TRBJ2-2, with no D gene named confidently. The DNA is TGTGCCAGCTCACCTACACTTCAGAACACCGGGGAGCTGTTTTTT. Its protein product is CASSPTLQNTGELFF.